The 3 T cell receptor beta chains below all came from one sample that was sequenced in a study of T cell changes during pregnancy in multiple sclerosis. Here immunoSEQ multiplex PCR was the method, and the copy in TCRdb shows in-frame clones only, minus some. Among some 40,000 clones listed, 70% to 90% were seen once. The sample consisted of CD4+ T cells from peripheral blood mononuclear cells, taken before pregnancy. The receptors shown here come from a female donor with multiple sclerosis, enrolled in a pregnancy study.

The gene calls are TRBV7-8 and TRBJ1-4, with D possibly matching TRBD1 (6 bases). Germline V gives CDR1 SGHVS, CDR2 FQNEAQ. The CDR3 totals 19 residues. The V gene lost 5 bases and the J gene lost 5 bases, with 27 bases spanning the gap. Here the CDR3 reads CASSPSRFSAGTPNEKLFF. The CDR3 DNA follows: TGTGCCAGCAGCCCAAGTCGCTTCTCCGCCGGGACACCCAATGAAAAACTGTTTTTT.

This rearrangement joins TRBV6-5 to TRBJ2-1, with a possible D match to TRBD1 (6 bases). The CDR3 runs to 16 residues. Trimming stripped 0 bases from V and 8 bases from J, with 17 bases between. Germline V gene data show CDR1 as MNHEY and CDR2 as SVGAGI. DNA for the CDR3: TGTGCCAGCAGTTACTCATTAATCCGGCCAGGGGATGAGCAGTTCTTC. It translates to CASSYSLIRPGDEQFF.

The count of this clone is one. The V and J genes are TRBV19 and TRBJ2-7; D gene uncertain. Germline V gene lookup returns CDR1 LNHDA and CDR2 SQIVND (reference sequence). Trimming shortened V by 4 bases and J by 0 bases, and 10 bases separated the two germline ends. The length of the CDR3 is 14 residues. CDR3 sequence reads: CASSRAVGSYEQYF. The CDR3, as DNA: TGTGCCAGTAGTAGGGCAGTAGGCTCCTACGAGCAGTACTTC.